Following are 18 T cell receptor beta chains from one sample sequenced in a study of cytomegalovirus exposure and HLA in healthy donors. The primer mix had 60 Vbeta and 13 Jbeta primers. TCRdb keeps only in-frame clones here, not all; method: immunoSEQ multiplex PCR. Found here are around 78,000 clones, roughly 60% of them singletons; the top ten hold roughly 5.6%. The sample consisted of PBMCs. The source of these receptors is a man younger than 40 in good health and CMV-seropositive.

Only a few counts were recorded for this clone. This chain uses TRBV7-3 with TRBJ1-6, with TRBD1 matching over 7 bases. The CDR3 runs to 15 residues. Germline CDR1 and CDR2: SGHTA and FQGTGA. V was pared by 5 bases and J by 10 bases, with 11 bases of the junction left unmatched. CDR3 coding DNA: TGTGCCAGCAGCACACAGGGGTTTTCTCTCTCACCCCTCCACTTT. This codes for CASSTQGFSLSPLHF.

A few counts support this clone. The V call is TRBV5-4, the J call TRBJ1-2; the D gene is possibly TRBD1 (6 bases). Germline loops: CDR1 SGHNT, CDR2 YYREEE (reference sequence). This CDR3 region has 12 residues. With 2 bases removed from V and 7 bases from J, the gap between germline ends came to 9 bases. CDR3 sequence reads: CASSLRGGGYTF. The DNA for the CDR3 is TGTGCCAGCAGCTTAAGAGGGGGTGGCTACACCTTC.

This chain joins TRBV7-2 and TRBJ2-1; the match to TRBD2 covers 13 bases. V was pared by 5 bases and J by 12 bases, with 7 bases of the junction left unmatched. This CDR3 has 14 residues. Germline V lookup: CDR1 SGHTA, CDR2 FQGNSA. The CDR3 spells CASSATSGRAGQFF. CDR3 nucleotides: TGTGCCAGCAGCGCAACTAGCGGGAGGGCGGGGCAGTTCTTC.

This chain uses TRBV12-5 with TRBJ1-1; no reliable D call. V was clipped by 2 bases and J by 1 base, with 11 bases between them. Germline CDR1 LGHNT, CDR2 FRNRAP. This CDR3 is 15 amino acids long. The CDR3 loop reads CASGLSVSGNTEAFF. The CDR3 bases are TGTGCTAGTGGTTTGTCGGTGTCGGGGAACACTGAAGCTTTCTTT.

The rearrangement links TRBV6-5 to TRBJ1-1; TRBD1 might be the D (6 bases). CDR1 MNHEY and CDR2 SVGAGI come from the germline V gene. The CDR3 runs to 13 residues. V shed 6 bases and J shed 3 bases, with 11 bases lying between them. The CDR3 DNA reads TGTGCCAGCAGACGTACAGGGTACACTGAAGCTTTCTTT. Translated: CASRRTGYTEAFF.

The CDR3 sequence is CASSSQRGGRETQYF. The CDR3 DNA is TGTGCCAGCAGTTCCCAGCGGGGCGGGCGGGAGACCCAGTACTTC. The chain is built from TRBV27 and TRBJ2-5; 7 nucleotides match TRBD2. This CDR3 is 15 amino acids long. J was trimmed by 5 bases and V by 4 bases; bases with no gene match: 10. CDR1 is MNHEY, CDR2 SMNVEV, per germline (reference sequence).

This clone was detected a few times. The CDR3 sequence is CASSPSRQDQPQHF. Here the CDR3 DNA reads TGTGCCAGCTCACCTTCAAGGCAGGATCAGCCCCAGCATTTT. The gene calls are TRBV18 and TRBJ1-5; unclear D gene. The germline V gene has CDR1 KGHSH and CDR2 LQKENI. CDR3 size: 14 residues. V shed 3 bases and J shed 5 bases, with 11 bases lying between them.

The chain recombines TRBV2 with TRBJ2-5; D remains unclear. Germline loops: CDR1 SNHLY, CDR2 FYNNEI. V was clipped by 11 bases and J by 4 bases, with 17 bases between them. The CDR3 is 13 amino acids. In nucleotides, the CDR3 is TGTGCCGGCTTGTCAGTTCGCGGAGAGACCCAGTACTTC. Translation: CAGLSVRGETQYF. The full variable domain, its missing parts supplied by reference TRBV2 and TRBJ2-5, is EPEVTQTPSHQVTQMGQEVILRCVPISNHLYFYWYRQILGQKVEFLVSFYNNEISEKSEIFDDQFSVERPDGSNFTLKIRSTKLEDSAMYFCAGLSVRGETQYFGPGTRLLVL.

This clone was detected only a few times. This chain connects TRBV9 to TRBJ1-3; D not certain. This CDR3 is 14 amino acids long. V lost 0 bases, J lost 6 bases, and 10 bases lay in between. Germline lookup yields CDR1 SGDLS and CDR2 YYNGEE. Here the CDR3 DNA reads TGTGCCAGCAGCGTAGCTCCAGACACAAACACCATATATTTT. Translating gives CASSVAPDTNTIYF.

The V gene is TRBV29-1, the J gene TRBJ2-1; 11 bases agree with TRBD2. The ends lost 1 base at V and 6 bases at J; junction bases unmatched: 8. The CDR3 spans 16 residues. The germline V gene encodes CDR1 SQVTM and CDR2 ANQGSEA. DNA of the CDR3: TGCAGCGTTGAAGGGGGACTAGCGGCCCCAACCAATGAGCAGTTCTTC. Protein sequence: CSVEGGLAAPTNEQFF.

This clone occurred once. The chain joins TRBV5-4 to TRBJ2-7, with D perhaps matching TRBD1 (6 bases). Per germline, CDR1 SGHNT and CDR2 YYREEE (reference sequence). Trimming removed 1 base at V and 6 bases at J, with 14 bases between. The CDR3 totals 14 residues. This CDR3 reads CASSLLQGQGEQYF. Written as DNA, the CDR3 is TGTGCCAGCAGCTTGTTACAGGGCCAGGGCGAGCAGTACTTC.

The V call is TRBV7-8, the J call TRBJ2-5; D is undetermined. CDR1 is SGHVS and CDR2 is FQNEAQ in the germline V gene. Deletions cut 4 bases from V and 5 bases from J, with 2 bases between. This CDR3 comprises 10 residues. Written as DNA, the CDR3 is TGTGCCAGCAGCTCGGAGACCCAGTACTTC. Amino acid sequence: CASSSETQYF.

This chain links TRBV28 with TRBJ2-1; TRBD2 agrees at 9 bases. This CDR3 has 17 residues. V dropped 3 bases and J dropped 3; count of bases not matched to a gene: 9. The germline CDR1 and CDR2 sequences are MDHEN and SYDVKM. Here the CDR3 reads CASSLTSGWAVYNEQFF. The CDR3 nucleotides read TGTGCCAGCAGTTTGACTAGCGGATGGGCTGTCTACAATGAGCAGTTCTTC.

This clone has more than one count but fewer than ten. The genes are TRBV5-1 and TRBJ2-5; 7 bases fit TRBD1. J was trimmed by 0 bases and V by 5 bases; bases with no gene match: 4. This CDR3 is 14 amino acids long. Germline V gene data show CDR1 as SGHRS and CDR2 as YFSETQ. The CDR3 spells CASRPQGYQETQYF. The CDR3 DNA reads TGCGCCAGCAGACCACAGGGGTACCAAGAGACCCAGTACTTC. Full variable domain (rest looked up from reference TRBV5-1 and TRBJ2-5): KAGVTQTPRYLIKTRGQQVTLSCSPISGHRSVSWYQQTPGQGLQFLFEYFSETQRNKGNFPGRFSGRQFSNSRSEMNVSTLELGDSALYLCASRPQGYQETQYFGPGTRLLVL.

The CDR3 region is CASGLTDRGATYEQYF. The CDR3 DNA sequence: TGTGCTAGTGGTTTGACTGACAGGGGGGCAACCTACGAGCAGTACTTC. J is TRBJ2-7 and V is TRBV12-5; TRBD1 agrees at 9 bases. Per the germline V gene, CDR1 is LGHNT and CDR2 is FRNRAP. Trimming cost V 2 bases and J 2 bases; bases outside gene matches: 7. This CDR3 is built from 16 residues.

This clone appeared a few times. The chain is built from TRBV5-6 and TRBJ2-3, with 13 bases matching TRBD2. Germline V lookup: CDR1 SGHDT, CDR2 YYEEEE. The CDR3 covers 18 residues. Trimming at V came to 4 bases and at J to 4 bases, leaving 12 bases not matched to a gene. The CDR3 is CASSPWTSGSRFADTQYF. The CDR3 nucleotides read TGTGCCAGCAGCCCGTGGACTAGCGGGAGTCGGTTCGCAGATACGCAGTATTTT.

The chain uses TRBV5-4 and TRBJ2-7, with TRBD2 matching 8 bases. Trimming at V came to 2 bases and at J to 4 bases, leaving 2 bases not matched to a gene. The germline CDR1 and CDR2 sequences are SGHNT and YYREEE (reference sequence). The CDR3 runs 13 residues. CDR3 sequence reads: CASSLTSGYEQYF. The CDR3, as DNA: TGTGCCAGCAGCTTAACTAGCGGATACGAGCAGTACTTC. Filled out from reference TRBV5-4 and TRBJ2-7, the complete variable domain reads ETGVTQSPTHLIKTRGQQVTLRCSSQSGHNTVSWYQQALGQGPQFIFQYYREEENGRGNFPPRFSGLQFPNYSSELNVNALELDDSALYLCASSLTSGYEQYFGPGTRLTVT.

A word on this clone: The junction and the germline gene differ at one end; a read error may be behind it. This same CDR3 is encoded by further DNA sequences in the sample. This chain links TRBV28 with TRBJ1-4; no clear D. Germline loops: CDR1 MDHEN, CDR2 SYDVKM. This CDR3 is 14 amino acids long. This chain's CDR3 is CATEGSRYNEKLFF. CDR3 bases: TGTGCCACTGAGGGCAGCCGATATAATGAAAAACTATTTTTT. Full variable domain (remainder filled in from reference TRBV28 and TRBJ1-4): DVKVTQSSRYLVKRTGEKVFLECVQDMDHENMFWYRQDPGLGLRLIYFSYDVKMKEKGDIPEGYSVSREKKERFSLILESASTNQTSMYLCATEGSRYNEKLFFGSGTQLSVL.